The 29 T cell receptor beta chains below were found in one sample sequenced in a study of blood T cell repertoires in COVID-19. The data were produced by immunoSEQ multiplex PCR, yet TCRdb's version contains in-frame clones alone and is incomplete. The table shows 150,000 to 200,000 clones, with approximately 91% occurring only once. The material sequenced was peripheral blood. Receptor source: a man in his 70s with active or convalescent COVID-19.

The V call is TRBV30, the J call TRBJ1-5; D is perhaps TRBD1 (5 bases). In germline, CDR1 is GTSNPN, CDR2 SVGIG (reference sequence). V lost 1 base and J lost 7, with 11 bases in between. CDR3 length: 13 residues. In nucleotides, the CDR3 is TGTGCCTGGAGTGAGGAGGGGCGACAGCCCCAGCATTTT. This encodes CAWSEEGRQPQHF. Filled out from reference TRBV30 and TRBJ1-5, the complete variable domain reads SQTIHQWPATLVQPVGSPLSLECTVEGTSNPNLYWYRQAAGRGLQLLFYSVGIGQISSEVPQNLSASRPQDRQFILSSKKLLLSDSGFYLCAWSEEGRQPQHFGDGTRLSIL.

This clone was counted a single time. This chain uses TRBV18 with TRBJ2-3; D remains ambiguous. Germline V gives CDR1 KGHSH, CDR2 LQKENI. The CDR3 covers 17 residues. The ends were cut back, 4 bases at V and 3 bases at J, with 20 bases in the middle. The CDR3 DNA follows: TGTGCCAGCTCACTCATCCGGGTTGAGAAGGAAACAGATACGCAGTATTTT. Protein: CASSLIRVEKETDTQYF.

This rearrangement joins TRBV10-1 to TRBJ1-1, with 10 bases that match TRBD1. The CDR3 extends over 16 amino acids. Germline V CDR1 and CDR2: WNHNN, SYGVQD (reference sequence). The V and J ends lost 2 bases and 3 bases, in that order; junction bases with no gene match: 6. The CDR3 here is CASSELMGTGDTEAFF. The CDR3 bases are TGCGCCAGCAGTGAGCTAATGGGGACAGGGGACACTGAAGCTTTCTTT.

CDR3 sequence (DNA): TGTGCCAGCAGACCGGACAGGGGAATGAGGGCTAATGAAAAACTGTTTTTT. It yields the protein CASRPDRGMRANEKLFF. The chain has TRBV28 and TRBJ1-4, with TRBD1 matching over 9 bases. V shed 6 bases, J shed 3 bases, and the junction held 11 bases outside the gene matches. The V gene's germline CDR1 is MDHEN and CDR2 SYDVKM. The CDR3 has 17 amino acids.

The gene calls are TRBV7-8 and TRBJ2-2; 10 bases map to TRBD2. The CDR3 is 16 residues long. With V trimmed by 4 bases and J by 6 bases, 8 bases remained unmatched. From germline, CDR1 is SGHVS and CDR2 FQNEAQ. CDR3 sequence reads: CASSSNLAGVSGELFF. The CDR3 DNA reads as TGTGCCAGCAGCTCTAATCTAGCGGGGGTCTCCGGGGAGCTGTTTTTT.

The chain employs TRBV18 and TRBJ2-2, with TRBD1 as a possible D gene (5 bases). Trimming took off 1 base at V and 3 bases at J, with 12 bases between the two ends. This CDR3 has 16 amino acids. Germline-derived CDR1 and CDR2 are KGHSH and LQKENI. CDR3: CASSPLAGSDTGELFF. The CDR3 nucleotides read TGTGCCAGCTCACCACTGGCAGGGTCGGACACCGGGGAGCTGTTTTTT.

The chain employs TRBV27 and TRBJ2-1; TRBD2 agrees at 10 bases. V was pared by 2 bases and J by 4 bases, with 5 bases of the junction left unmatched. The CDR3 loop spans 16 amino acids. From germline, CDR1 is MNHEY and CDR2 SMNVEV (reference sequence). CDR3 protein: CASSLGTSGKYNEQFF. The CDR3 DNA is TGTGCCAGCAGTTTAGGCACTAGCGGGAAATACAATGAGCAGTTCTTC.

The CDR3 loop reads CASSQEAGGPDTQYF. CDR3 in DNA: TGCGCCAGCAGCCAAGAGGCCGGCGGTCCAGATACGCAGTATTTT. The rearrangement joins TRBV4-3 to TRBJ2-3; D remains ambiguous. This CDR3 has 15 amino acids. CDR1 and CDR2 (germline): LGHNA, YSLEER. V shed 0 bases and J shed 4 bases, with 11 bases lying between them.

This clone was counted only a few times. The rearrangement joins TRBV5-4 to TRBJ2-5; 8 bases agree with TRBD2. Trimming at V came to 3 bases and at J to 0 bases, leaving 4 bases not matched to a gene. The CDR3 is 15 residues long. Germline assignment: CDR1 SGHNT and CDR2 YYREEE (reference sequence). The CDR3 reads CASSSGGRYQETQYF. DNA for the CDR3: TGTGCCAGCAGCTCCGGCGGGAGGTACCAAGAGACCCAGTACTTC.

This chain uses TRBV5-1 with TRBJ2-2, with TRBD2 matching 10 bases. The CDR3 is 15 amino acids. Germline V gene data show CDR1 as SGHRS and CDR2 as YFSETQ. J gave up 5 bases and V 4 bases, and 5 bases lay outside the gene matches. CDR3 in DNA: TGCGCCAGCAGCGCTCTAGCGGGAGAAACCGGGGAGCTGTTTTTT. The encoded protein is CASSALAGETGELFF.

The V gene is TRBV15, the J gene TRBJ1-4; 10 nucleotides agree with TRBD1. The CDR3 runs to 14 residues. The germline gives CDR1 LNHNV, CDR2 YYDKDF (reference sequence). J lost 8 bases, V lost 8 bases, and 8 bases had no gene match. CDR3 DNA: TGTGCCACCTCCCCGGCGGACAGGGGGGAAAAACTGTTTTTT. Its protein is CATSPADRGEKLFF.

The chain combines TRBV28 with TRBJ1-3; the D is unclear. Germline V gene lookup returns CDR1 MDHEN and CDR2 SYDVKM. The CDR3 consists of 16 residues. Trimming removed 5 bases from V and 0 bases from J, with 14 bases in between. The CDR3 reads CASSASGWGSGNTIYF. The CDR3 nucleotides are TGTGCCAGCAGTGCCAGCGGGTGGGGCTCTGGAAACACCATATATTTT.

This chain uses TRBV19 with TRBJ2-1; D is perhaps TRBD2 (5 bases). Looked up from germline, CDR1 is LNHDA and CDR2 is SQIVND (reference sequence). Deletions cut 8 bases from V and 2 bases from J, with 16 bases between. The CDR3 runs 15 residues. CDR3 region: CASASREKTYNEQFF. The CDR3 bases are TGTGCCAGTGCGTCAAGGGAGAAAACCTACAATGAGCAGTTCTTC.

The chain is built from TRBV6-5 and TRBJ1-6; TRBD1 is a possible D gene (6 bases). Trimming shortened V by 10 bases and J by 6 bases, and 16 bases separated the two germline ends. The V gene's germline CDR1 is MNHEY and CDR2 SVGAGI. There are 14 residues in the CDR3. The CDR3 is CATQHGQTNSPLHF. The CDR3 coding sequence is TGTGCCACCCAACATGGACAGACTAATTCACCCCTCCACTTT.

This chain joins TRBV5-4 and TRBJ2-1, with 11 bases matching TRBD2. V trimming: 6 bases; J trimming: 8 bases; junction bases outside the gene matches: 19. Germline assignment: CDR1 SGHNT and CDR2 YYREEE (reference sequence). This CDR3 contains 18 residues. In nucleotides, the CDR3 is TGTGCCAGCAAGAGGGGGGGGCGCGTCACTAGCGGGAGCTATGAGCAGTTCTTC. It encodes CASKRGGRVTSGSYEQFF.

J is TRBJ2-3 and V is TRBV9; 7 positions match TRBD2. The CDR3 is 15 residues long. The V segment lost 6 bases and the J segment 5 bases; nucleotides outside the gene matches: 12. Germline CDR1 SGDLS, CDR2 YYNGEE. The CDR3 DNA reads as TGTGCCAGCACCACGGACTCGACGGGGGGAGATACGCAGTATTTT. This gives the protein CASTTDSTGGDTQYF.

The chain couples TRBV10-2 to TRBJ1-3; 8 nucleotides match TRBD1. This CDR3 comprises 16 residues. Losses at the gene ends were 6 bases for V and 0 bases for J; bases not matched to a gene: 7. The germline gives CDR1 WSHSY, CDR2 SAAADI. The CDR3 spells CASSPRTGISGNTIYF. In nucleotides, the CDR3 is TGCGCCAGCAGCCCCCGGACAGGGATCTCTGGAAACACCATATATTTT.

This clone was observed once. The chain has TRBV11-2 and TRBJ1-5, with 9 bases identical to TRBD1. V was pared by 5 bases and J by 5 bases, with 10 bases of the junction left unmatched. Looked up from germline, CDR1 is SGHAT and CDR2 is FQNNGV. The CDR3 loop spans 16 amino acids. The CDR3 DNA sequence: TGTGCCAGCAGCATTGGGACAGGGAGGTTCGATCAGCCCCAGCATTTT. It specifies CASSIGTGRFDQPQHF.

This clone has a single count. This chain connects TRBV11-2 to TRBJ2-7; 10 bases are a match to TRBD2. V shed 8 bases, J shed 4 bases, and the junction held 8 bases outside the gene matches. The germline CDR1 and CDR2 sequences are SGHAT and FQNNGV. CDR3 length: 14 residues. CDR3 amino acids: CASSRAGGQYEQYF. The CDR3 region has the DNA TGTGCCAGCTCCCGAGCGGGGGGGCAATACGAGCAGTACTTC.

The chain has TRBV24-1 and TRBJ2-3; weak D call: TRBD2 (5 bases). The CDR3 contains 13 residues. Germline V gene sequence: CDR1 KGHDR, CDR2 SFDVKD. Trimming cost V 1 base and J 11 bases, with 12 bases left between them. The CDR3 DNA sequence: TGTGCCACCAGTGATTTTGAGTCGGGATGGCAGTATTTT. It codes for CATSDFESGWQYF.

CDR3 in DNA: TGTGCCAGCAGTTTTACAGGGGTCCGTCAGACCCAGTACTTC. Translation gives CASSFTGVRQTQYF. J is TRBJ2-5 and V is TRBV28; 7 nucleotides line up with TRBD1. This CDR3 region has 14 residues. Germline values: CDR1 MDHEN, CDR2 SYDVKM. With V trimmed by 3 bases and J by 6 bases, 7 bases remained unmatched. Full variable domain (outside the CDR3, taken from reference TRBV28 and TRBJ2-5): DVKVTQSSRYLVKRTGEKVFLECVQDMDHENMFWYRQDPGLGLRLIYFSYDVKMKEKGDIPEGYSVSREKKERFSLILESASTNQTSMYLCASSFTGVRQTQYFGPGTRLLVL.

This clone was recorded a few times. The chain carries TRBV2 and TRBJ1-2; 10 positions agree with TRBD1. The V gene's germline CDR1 is SNHLY and CDR2 FYNNEI. This CDR3 region has 16 residues. The J segment lost 1 base and the V segment lost 4 bases, leaving 6 bases of the junction unmatched. CDR3 sequence: CASSVLGDRGNYGYTF. For the CDR3, the DNA is TGTGCCAGCAGTGTATTAGGGGACAGGGGTAACTATGGCTACACCTTC.

This chain uses TRBV7-7 with TRBJ2-5; possibly TRBD1 for D (5 bases). There are 12 residues in the CDR3. V dropped 5 bases and J dropped 7 bases, with 11 bases sitting between them. Germline loops: CDR1 SSHAT, CDR2 FNYEAQ (reference sequence). The CDR3 protein is CASSARQGTQYF. The CDR3 nucleotides read TGTGCCAGCAGCGCTAGGCAGGGGACCCAGTACTTC.

This chain's CDR3 is CASSHGEGVVADTQYF. Written as DNA, the CDR3 is TGTGCCAGCAGCCATGGGGAGGGAGTTGTCGCAGATACGCAGTATTTT. This chain joins TRBV7-9 and TRBJ2-3; 7 bases are shared with TRBD2. This CDR3 is 16 amino acids long. The J segment lost 4 bases and the V segment lost 5 bases, leaving 12 bases of the junction unmatched. Per the germline V gene, CDR1 is SEHNR and CDR2 is FQNEAQ (reference sequence). Supplemented by reference TRBV7-9 and TRBJ2-3, the full variable domain reads DTGVSQNPRHKITKRGQNVTFRCDPISEHNRLYWYRQTLGQGPEFLTYFQNEAQLEKSRLLSDRFSAERPKGSFSTLEIQRTEQGDSAMYLCASSHGEGVVADTQYFGPGTRLTVL.

This rearrangement joins TRBV29-1 to TRBJ2-7; unclear D gene. The CDR3 extends over 12 amino acids. The ends were cut back, 3 bases at V and 7 bases at J, with 13 bases in the middle. The V gene's germline CDR1 is SQVTM and CDR2 ANQGSEA. The CDR3 sequence: CSVERLGKEQYF. The CDR3, as DNA: TGCAGCGTTGAGAGGCTGGGTAAGGAGCAGTACTTC.

The rearrangement joins TRBV30 to TRBJ2-6; D not certain. CDR3 length equals 14 residues. V shed 6 bases and J shed 0 bases, with 9 bases lying between them. Germline V gene data show CDR1 as GTSNPN and CDR2 as SVGIG (reference sequence). In nucleotides, the CDR3 is TGTGCCTGTTCCGCGGACTCTGGGGCCAACGTCCTGACTTTC. It codes for CACSADSGANVLTF.

The table lists this clone with a count of one. CDR3 DNA sequence: TGTGCCAGCCAAGGGGGTATCGCCAAAAACATTCAGTACTTC. It yields the protein CASQGGIAKNIQYF. The V and J genes are TRBV19 and TRBJ2-4; the D gene is possibly TRBD1 (6 bases). V was trimmed by 9 bases and J by 1 base, leaving 13 bases between them. Per germline, CDR1 LNHDA and CDR2 SQIVND (reference sequence). The CDR3 sequence is 14 residues long.

The chain has TRBV10-3 and TRBJ2-2, with 10 positions matching TRBD1. J was trimmed by 3 bases and V by 5 bases; bases with no gene match: 3. CDR1 ENHRY and CDR2 SYGVKD come from the germline V gene. The CDR3 runs to 15 residues. In DNA form, the CDR3 reads TGTGCCATCAGTTCCGGGACAGGGGACACCGGGGAGCTGTTTTTT. Protein sequence: CAISSGTGDTGELFF.

The rearrangement joins TRBV6-1 to TRBJ1-1; no reliable D call. Trimming took 2 bases from V and 7 from J, leaving 14 bases between them. The CDR3 length is 14 residues. CDR1 is MNHNS and CDR2 is SASEGT in the germline V gene. The CDR3 sequence: CASSELRRISEAFF. For the CDR3, the DNA is TGTGCCAGCAGTGAACTGCGGAGAATAAGTGAAGCTTTCTTT.